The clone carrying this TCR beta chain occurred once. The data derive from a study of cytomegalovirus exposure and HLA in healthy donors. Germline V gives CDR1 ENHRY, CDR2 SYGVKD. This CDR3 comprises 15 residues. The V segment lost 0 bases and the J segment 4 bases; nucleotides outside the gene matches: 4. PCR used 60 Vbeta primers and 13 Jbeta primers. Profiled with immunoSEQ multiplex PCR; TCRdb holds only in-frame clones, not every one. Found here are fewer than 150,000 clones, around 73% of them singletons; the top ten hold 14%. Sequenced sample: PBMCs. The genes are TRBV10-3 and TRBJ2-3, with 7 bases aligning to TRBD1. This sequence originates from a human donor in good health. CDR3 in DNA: TGTGCCATCAGTGAGTCTCGCCAGGGGGCAGATACGCAGTATTTT. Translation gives CAISESRQGADTQYF.